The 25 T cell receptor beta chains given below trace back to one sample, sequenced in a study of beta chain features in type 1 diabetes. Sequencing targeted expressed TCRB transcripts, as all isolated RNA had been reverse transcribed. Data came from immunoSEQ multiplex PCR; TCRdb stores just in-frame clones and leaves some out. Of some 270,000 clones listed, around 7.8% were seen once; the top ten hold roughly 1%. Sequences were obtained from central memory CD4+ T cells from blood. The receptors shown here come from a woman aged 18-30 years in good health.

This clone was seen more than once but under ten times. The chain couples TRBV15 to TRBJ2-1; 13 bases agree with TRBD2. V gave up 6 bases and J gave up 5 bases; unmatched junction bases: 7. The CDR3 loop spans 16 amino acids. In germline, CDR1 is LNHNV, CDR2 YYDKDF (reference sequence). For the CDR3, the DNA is TGTGCCACCAGGAAACCGGGACTAGCGGGAAACAATGAGCAGTTCTTC. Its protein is CATRKPGLAGNNEQFF.

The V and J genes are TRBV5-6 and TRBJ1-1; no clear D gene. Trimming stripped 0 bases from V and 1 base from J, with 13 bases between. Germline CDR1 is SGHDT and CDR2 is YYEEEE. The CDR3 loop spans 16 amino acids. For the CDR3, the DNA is TGTGCCAGCAGCTTGGGTCGCTCCCGGCAGAACACTGAAGCTTTCTTT. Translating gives CASSLGRSRQNTEAFF. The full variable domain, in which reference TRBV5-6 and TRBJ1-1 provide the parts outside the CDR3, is DAGVTQSPTHLIKTRGQQVTLRCSPKSGHDTVSWYQQALGQGPQFIFQYYEEEERQRGNFPDRFSGHQFPNYSSELNVNALLLGDSALYLCASSLGRSRQNTEAFFGQGTRLTVV.

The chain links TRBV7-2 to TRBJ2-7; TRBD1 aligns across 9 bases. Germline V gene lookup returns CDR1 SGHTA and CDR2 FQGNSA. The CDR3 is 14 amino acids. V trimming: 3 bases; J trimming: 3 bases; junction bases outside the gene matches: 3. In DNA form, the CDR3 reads TGTGCCAGCAGCTTGCAGACAGGGGGCTACGAGCAGTACTTC. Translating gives CASSLQTGGYEQYF.

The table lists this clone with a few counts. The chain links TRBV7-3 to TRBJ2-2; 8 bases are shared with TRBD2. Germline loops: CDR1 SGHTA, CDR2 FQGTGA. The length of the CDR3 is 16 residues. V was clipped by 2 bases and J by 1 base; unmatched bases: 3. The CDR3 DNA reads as TGTGCCAGCAGCTTAGCGGGGGGCCAGAACACCGGGGAGCTGTTTTTT. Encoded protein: CASSLAGGQNTGELFF.

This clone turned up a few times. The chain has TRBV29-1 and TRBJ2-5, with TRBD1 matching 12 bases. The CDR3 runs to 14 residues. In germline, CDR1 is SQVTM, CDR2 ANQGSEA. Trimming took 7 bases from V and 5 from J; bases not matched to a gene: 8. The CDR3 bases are TGCAGCGCCTGGGGACAGGGGGCCGGGGAGACCCAGTACTTC. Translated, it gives CSAWGQGAGETQYF.

For the CDR3, the DNA is TGTGCCAGCAGCCCCCAAGGGACAGTCTATGGCTACACCTTC. It codes for CASSPQGTVYGYTF. The chain recombines TRBV7-9 with TRBJ1-2; TRBD1 aligns across 7 bases. The germline V gene has CDR1 SEHNR and CDR2 FQNEAQ (reference sequence). Losses at the gene ends were 5 bases for V and 4 bases for J; bases not matched to a gene: 7. CDR3 length: 14 residues.

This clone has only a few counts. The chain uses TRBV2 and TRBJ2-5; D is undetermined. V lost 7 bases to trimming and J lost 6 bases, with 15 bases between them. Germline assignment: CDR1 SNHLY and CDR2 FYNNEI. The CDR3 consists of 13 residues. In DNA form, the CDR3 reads TGTGCCAGCAAGATAGGGAAGGGAAAGACCCAGTACTTC. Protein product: CASKIGKGKTQYF.

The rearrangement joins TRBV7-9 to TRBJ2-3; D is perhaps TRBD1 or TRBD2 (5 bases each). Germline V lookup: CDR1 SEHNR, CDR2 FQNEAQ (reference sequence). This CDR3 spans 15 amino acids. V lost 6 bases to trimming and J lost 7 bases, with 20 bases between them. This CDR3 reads CASSEKGTGLHTQYF. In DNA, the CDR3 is TGTGCCAGCAGTGAGAAAGGGACGGGGCTACATACGCAGTATTTT.

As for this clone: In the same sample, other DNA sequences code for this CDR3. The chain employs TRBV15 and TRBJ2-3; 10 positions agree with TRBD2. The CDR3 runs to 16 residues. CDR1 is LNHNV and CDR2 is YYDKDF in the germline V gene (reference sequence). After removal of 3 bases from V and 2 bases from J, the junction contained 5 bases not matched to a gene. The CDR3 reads CATSRETSGATDTQYF. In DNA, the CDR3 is TGTGCCACCAGCAGGGAAACTAGCGGGGCCACAGATACGCAGTATTTT.

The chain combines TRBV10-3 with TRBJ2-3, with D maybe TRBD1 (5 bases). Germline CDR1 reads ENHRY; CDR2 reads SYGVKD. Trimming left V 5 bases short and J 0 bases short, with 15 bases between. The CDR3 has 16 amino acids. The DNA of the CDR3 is TGTGCCATCAGTCCAAAGGGGATCGGTAGCACAGATACGCAGTATTTT. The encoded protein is CAISPKGIGSTDTQYF.

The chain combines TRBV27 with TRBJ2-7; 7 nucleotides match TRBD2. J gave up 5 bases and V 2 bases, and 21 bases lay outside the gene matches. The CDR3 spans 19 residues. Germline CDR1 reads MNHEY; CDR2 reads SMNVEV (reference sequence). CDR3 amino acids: CASSLPKGGEVSPADEQYF. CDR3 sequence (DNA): TGTGCCAGCAGTTTACCGAAGGGAGGGGAAGTTTCCCCCGCGGACGAGCAGTACTTC.

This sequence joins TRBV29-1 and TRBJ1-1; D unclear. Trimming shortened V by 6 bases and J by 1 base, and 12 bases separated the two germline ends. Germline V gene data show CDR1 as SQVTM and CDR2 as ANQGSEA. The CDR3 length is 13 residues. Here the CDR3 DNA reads TGCAGCGTCGTGGTGGCAGGGAACACTGAAGCTTTCTTT. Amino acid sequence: CSVVVAGNTEAFF.

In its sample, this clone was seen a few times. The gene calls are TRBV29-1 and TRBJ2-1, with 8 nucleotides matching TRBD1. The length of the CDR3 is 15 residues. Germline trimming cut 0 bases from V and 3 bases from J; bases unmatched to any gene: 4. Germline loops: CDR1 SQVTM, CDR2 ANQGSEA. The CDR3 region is CSVEENTGGYNEQFF. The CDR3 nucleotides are TGCAGCGTTGAAGAAAATACAGGGGGCTACAATGAGCAGTTCTTC.

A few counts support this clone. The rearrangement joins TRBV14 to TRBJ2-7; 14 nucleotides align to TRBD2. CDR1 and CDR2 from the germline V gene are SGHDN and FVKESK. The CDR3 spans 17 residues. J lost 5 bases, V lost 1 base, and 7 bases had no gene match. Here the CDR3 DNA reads TGTGCCAGCAGCCAAGGGGGACTAGCGGGAGTATTACACGAGCAGTACTTC. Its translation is CASSQGGLAGVLHEQYF.

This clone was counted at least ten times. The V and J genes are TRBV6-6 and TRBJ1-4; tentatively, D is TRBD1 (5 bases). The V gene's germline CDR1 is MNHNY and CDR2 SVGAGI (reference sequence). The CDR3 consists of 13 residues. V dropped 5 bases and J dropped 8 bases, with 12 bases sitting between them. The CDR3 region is CASSLPGGEKLFF. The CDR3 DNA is TGTGCCAGCAGTCTGCCCGGGGGGGAAAAACTGTTTTTT.

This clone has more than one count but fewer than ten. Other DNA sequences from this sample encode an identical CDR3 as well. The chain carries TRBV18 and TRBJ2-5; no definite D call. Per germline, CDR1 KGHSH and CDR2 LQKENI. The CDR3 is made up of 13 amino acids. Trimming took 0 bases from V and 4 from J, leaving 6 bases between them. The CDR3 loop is CASSPPSGETQYF. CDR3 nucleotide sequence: TGTGCCAGCTCACCACCGTCCGGAGAGACCCAGTACTTC.

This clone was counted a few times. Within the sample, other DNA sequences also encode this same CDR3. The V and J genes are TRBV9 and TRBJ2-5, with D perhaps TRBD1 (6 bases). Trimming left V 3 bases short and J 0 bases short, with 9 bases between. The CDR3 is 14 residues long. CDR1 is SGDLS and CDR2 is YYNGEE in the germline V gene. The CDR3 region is CASSGGQNQETQYF. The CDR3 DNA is TGTGCCAGCAGCGGCGGACAGAACCAAGAGACCCAGTACTTC.

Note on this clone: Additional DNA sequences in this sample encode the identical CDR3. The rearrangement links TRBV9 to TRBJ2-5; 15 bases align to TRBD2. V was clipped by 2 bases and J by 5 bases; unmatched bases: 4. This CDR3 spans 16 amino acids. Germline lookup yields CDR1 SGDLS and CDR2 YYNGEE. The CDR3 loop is CASSVGLAGGKETQYF. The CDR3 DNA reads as TGTGCCAGCAGCGTTGGACTAGCGGGAGGGAAGGAGACCCAGTACTTC.

The CDR3 sequence is CASRRGQGPNGYTF. The CDR3 DNA reads TGTGCCAGCAGACGTGGACAGGGGCCCAATGGCTACACCTTC. The chain links TRBV25-1 to TRBJ1-2; 9 bases align to TRBD1. The CDR3 is made up of 14 amino acids. V was pared by 6 bases and J by 6 bases, with 8 bases of the junction left unmatched. From germline, CDR1 is MGHDK and CDR2 SYGVNS.

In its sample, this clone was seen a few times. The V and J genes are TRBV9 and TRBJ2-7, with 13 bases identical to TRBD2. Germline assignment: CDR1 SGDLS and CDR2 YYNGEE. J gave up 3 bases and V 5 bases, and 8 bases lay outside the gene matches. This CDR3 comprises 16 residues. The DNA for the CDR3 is TGTGCCAGCAGTTATACCGGGACTAGCGGGATCTACGAGCAGTACTTC. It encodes CASSYTGTSGIYEQYF. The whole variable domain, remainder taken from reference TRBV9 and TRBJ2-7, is DSGVTQTPKHLITATGQRVTLRCSPRSGDLSVYWYQQSLDQGLQFLIQYYNGEERAKGNILERFSAQQFPDLHSELNLSSLELGDSALYFCASSYTGTSGIYEQYFGPGTRLTVT.

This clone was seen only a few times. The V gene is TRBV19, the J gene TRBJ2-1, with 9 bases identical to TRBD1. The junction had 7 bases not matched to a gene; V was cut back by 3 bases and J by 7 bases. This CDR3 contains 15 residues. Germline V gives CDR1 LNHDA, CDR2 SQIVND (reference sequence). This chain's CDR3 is CASSMVQGARNEQFF. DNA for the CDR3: TGTGCCAGTAGTATGGTACAGGGGGCGAGAAATGAGCAGTTCTTC.

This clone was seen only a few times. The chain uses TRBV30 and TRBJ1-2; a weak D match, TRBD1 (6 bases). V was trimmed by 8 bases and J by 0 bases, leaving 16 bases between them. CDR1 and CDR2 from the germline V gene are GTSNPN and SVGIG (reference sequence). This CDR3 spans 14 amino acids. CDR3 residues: CAGTGFGANYGYTF. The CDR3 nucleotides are TGTGCCGGTACAGGGTTTGGAGCTAACTATGGCTACACCTTC.

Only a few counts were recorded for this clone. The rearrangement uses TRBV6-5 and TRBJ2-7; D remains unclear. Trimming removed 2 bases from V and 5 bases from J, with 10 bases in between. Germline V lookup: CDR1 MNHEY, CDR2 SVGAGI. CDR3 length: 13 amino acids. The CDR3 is CASSYRAGNEQYV. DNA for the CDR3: TGTGCCAGCAGTTACCGGGCAGGCAACGAGCAGTACGTC.

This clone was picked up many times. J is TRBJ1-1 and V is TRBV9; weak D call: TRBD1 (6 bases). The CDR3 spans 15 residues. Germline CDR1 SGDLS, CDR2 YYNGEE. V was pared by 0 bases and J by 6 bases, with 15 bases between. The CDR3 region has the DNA TGTGCCAGCAGCGTAGGGGTAGGGGACAATGCTGAAGCTTTCTTT. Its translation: CASSVGVGDNAEAFF. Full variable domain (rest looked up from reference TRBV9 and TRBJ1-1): DSGVTQTPKHLITATGQRVTLRCSPRSGDLSVYWYQQSLDQGLQFLIQYYNGEERAKGNILERFSAQQFPDLHSELNLSSLELGDSALYFCASSVGVGDNAEAFFGQGTRLTVV.

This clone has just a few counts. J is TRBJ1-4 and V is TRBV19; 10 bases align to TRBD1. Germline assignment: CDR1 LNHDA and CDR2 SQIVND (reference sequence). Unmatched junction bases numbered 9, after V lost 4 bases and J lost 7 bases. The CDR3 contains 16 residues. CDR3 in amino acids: CASSKGQGSSAEKLFF. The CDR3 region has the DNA TGTGCCAGTAGTAAGGGACAGGGGAGCAGTGCTGAAAAACTGTTTTTT. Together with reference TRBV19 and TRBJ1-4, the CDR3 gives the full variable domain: DGGITQSPKYLFRKEGQNVTLSCEQNLNHDAMYWYRQDPGQGLRLIYYSQIVNDFQKGDIAEGYSVSREKKESFPLTVTSAQKNPTAFYLCASSKGQGSSAEKLFFGSGTQLSVL.